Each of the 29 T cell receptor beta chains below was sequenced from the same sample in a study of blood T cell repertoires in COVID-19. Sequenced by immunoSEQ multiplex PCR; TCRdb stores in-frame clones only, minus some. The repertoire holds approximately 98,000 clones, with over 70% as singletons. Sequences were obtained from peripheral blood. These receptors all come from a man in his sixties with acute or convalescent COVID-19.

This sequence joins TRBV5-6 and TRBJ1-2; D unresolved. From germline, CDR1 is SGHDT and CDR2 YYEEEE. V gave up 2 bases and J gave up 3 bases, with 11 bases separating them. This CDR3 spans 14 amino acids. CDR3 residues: CASSFEGSDYGYTF. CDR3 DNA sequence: TGTGCCAGCAGCTTTGAGGGATCGGACTATGGCTACACCTTC.

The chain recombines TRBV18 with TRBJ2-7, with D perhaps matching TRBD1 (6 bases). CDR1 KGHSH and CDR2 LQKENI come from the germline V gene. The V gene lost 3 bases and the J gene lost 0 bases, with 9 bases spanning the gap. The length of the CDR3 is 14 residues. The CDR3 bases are TGTGCCAGCTCACCTGACAGGCTCTCCTACGAGCAGTACTTC. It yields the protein CASSPDRLSYEQYF.

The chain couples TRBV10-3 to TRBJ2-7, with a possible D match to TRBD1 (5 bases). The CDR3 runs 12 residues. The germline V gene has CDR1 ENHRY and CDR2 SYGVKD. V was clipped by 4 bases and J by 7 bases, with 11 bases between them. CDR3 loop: CAISGTMGEQYV. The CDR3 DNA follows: TGTGCCATCAGTGGGACAATGGGGGAGCAGTACGTC.

CDR3 DNA sequence: TGTGCCAGCAGCGAACAGATAACTAATGAAAAACTGTTTTTT. Its protein product is CASSEQITNEKLFF. The chain employs TRBV2 and TRBJ1-4; D not resolved. This CDR3 contains 14 residues. V was pared by 6 bases and J by 1 base, with 9 bases between. Germline CDR1 is SNHLY and CDR2 is FYNNEI.

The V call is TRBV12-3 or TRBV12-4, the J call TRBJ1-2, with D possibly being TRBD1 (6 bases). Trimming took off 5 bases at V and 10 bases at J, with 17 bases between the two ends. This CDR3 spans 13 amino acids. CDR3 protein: CASSPGRGSYYTF. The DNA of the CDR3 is TGTGCCAGCAGTCCGGGCAGGGGCTCTTACTACACCTTC.

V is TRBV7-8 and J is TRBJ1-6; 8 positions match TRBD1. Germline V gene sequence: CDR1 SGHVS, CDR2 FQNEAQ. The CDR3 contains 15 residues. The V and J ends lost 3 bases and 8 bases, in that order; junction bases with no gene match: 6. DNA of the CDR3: TGTGCCAGCAGCTTGTCCGACAGGGGATATTCACCCCTCCACTTT. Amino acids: CASSLSDRGYSPLHF.

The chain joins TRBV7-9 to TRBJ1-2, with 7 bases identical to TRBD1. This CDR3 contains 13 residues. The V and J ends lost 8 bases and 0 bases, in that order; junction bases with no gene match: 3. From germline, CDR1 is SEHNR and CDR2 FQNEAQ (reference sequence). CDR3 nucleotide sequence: TGTGCCAGCGGGACAGAAGCTAACTATGGCTACACCTTC. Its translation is CASGTEANYGYTF.

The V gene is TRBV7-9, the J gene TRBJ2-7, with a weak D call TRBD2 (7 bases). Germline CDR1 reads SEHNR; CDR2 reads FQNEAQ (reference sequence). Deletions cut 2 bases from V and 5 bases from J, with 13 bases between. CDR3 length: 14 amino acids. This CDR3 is CASSLRGGFDEQYV. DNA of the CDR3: TGTGCCAGCAGCTTAAGGGGGGGGTTCGACGAGCAGTACGTC.

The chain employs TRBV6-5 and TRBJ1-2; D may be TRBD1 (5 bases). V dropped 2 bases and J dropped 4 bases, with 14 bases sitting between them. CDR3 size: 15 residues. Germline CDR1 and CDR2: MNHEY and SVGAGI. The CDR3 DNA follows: TGTGCCAGCAGTTACGGGCAGGGAAGAGGCTATGGCTACACCTTC. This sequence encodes CASSYGQGRGYGYTF.

The CDR3 region is CASSLSDGGYGYTF. CDR3 bases: TGTGCCAGCAGCTTATCCGACGGGGGGTATGGCTACACCTTC. V usage is TRBV11-2 and J usage is TRBJ1-2; TRBD1 might be the D (5 bases). Germline lookup yields CDR1 SGHAT and CDR2 FQNNGV. With 2 bases removed from V and 5 bases from J, the gap between germline ends came to 12 bases. The CDR3 is 14 residues long.

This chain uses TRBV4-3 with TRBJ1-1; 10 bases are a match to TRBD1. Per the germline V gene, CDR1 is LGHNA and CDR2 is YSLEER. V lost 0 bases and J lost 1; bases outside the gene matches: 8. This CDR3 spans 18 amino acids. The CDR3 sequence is CASSQDVVGTGANTEAFF. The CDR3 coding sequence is TGCGCCAGCAGCCAAGATGTAGTTGGGACAGGGGCGAACACTGAAGCTTTCTTT.

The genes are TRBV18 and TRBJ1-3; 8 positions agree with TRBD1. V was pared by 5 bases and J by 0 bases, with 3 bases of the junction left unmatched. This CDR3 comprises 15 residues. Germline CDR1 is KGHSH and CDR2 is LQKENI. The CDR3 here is CASSKDRVSGNTIYF. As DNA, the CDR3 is TGTGCCAGCTCAAAGGACAGGGTCTCTGGAAACACCATATATTTT.

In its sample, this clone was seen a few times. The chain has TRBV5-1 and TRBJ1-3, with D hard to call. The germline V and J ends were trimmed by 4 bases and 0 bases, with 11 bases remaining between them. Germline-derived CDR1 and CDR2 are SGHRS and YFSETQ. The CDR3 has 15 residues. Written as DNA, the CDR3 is TGCGCCAGCAGCGCGGCGGGGATCTCTGGAAACACCATATATTTT. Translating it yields CASSAAGISGNTIYF.

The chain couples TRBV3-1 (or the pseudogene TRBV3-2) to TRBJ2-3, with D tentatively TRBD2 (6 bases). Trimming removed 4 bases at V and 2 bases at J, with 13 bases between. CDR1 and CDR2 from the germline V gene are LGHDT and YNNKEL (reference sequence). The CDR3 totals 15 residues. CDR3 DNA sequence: TGTGCCAGCAGCCCGGGACTGGTAAACACAGATACGCAGTATTTT. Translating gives CASSPGLVNTDTQYF.

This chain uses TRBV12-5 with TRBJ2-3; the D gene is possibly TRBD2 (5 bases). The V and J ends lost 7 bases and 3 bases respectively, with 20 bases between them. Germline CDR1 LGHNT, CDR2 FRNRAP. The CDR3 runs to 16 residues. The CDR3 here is CASAGRRQSVTDTQYF. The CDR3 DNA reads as TGTGCTAGTGCTGGTCGGAGGCAGAGCGTGACAGATACGCAGTATTTT.

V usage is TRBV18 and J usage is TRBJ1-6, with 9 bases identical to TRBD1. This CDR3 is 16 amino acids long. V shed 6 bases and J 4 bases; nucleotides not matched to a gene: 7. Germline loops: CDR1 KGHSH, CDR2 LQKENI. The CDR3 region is CASSSNRGQYNSPLHF. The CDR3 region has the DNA TGTGCCAGCTCGTCAAACAGGGGGCAATATAATTCACCCCTCCACTTT.

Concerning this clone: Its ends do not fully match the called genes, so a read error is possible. This chain's CDR3 is CASRSYDEQFF. The CDR3 DNA reads as TGTGCCAGCAGGTCCTACGATGAGCAGTTCTTC. The V and J genes are TRBV12-3 or TRBV12-4 and TRBJ2-1; no clear D gene. This CDR3 spans 11 amino acids.

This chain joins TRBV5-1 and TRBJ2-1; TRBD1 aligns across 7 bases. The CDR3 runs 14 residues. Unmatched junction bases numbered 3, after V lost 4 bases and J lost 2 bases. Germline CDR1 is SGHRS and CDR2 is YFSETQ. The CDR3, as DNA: TGCGCCAGCAGCGGTGGACAGGCCTACAATGAGCAGTTCTTC. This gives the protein CASSGGQAYNEQFF.

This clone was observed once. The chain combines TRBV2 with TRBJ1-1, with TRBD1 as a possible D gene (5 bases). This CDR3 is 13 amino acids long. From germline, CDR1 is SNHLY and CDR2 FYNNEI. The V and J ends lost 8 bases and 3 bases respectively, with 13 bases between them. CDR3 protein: CASLIDSYTEAFF. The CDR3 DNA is TGTGCCAGCCTCATCGACAGCTACACTGAAGCTTTCTTT.

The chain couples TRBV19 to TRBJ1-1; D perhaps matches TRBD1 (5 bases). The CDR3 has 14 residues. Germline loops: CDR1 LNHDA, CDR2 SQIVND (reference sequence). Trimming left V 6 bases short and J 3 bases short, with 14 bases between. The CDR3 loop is CASRRQGGDTEAFF. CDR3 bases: TGTGCCAGTAGACGGCAGGGCGGAGACACTGAAGCTTTCTTT.

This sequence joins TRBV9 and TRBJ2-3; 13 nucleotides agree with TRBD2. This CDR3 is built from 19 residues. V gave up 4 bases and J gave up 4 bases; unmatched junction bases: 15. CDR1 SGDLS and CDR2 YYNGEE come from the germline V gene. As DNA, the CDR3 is TGTGCCAGCAGCCCCACCCCCGGGGGGACTAGCGGGATTCCAGATACGCAGTATTTT. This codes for CASSPTPGGTSGIPDTQYF.

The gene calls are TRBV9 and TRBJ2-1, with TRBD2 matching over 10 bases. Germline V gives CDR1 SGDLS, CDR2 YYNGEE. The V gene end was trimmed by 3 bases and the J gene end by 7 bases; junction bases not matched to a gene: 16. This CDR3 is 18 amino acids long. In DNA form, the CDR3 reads TGTGCCAGCAGCGCCGTCTTGGCTAGCGGGAGAGGTAGGAATGAGCAGTTCTTC. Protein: CASSAVLASGRGRNEQFF. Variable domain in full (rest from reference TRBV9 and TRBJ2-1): DSGVTQTPKHLITATGQRVTLRCSPRSGDLSVYWYQQSLDQGLQFLIQYYNGEERAKGNILERFSAQQFPDLHSELNLSSLELGDSALYFCASSAVLASGRGRNEQFFGPGTRLTVL.

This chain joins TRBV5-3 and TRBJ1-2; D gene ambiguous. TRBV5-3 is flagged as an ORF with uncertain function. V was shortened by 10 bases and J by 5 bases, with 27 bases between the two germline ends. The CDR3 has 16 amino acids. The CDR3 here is CAPEMAPNRRGYGYTF. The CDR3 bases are TGTGCCCCAGAAATGGCTCCAAACCGCCGGGGATATGGCTACACCTTC.

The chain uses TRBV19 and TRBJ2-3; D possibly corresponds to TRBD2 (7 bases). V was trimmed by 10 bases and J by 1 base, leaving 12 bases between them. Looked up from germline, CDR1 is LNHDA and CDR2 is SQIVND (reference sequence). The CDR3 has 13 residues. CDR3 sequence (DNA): TGTGCCATGGGGGGGCGGGGCACAGATACGCAGTATTTT. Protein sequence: CAMGGRGTDTQYF.

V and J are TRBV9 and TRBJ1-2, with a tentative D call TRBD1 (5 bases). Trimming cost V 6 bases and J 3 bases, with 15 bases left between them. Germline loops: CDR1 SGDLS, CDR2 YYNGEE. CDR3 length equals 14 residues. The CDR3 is CASTREVNDYGYTF. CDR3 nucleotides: TGTGCCAGCACCAGGGAGGTTAATGACTATGGCTACACCTTC.

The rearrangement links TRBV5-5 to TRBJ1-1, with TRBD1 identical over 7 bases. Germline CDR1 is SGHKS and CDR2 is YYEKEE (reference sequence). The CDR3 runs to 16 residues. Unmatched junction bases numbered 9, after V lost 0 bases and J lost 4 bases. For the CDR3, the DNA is TGTGCCAGCAGCTTGGCCGCAGCAGGGGGGTTCACTGAAGCTTTCTTT. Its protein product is CASSLAAAGGFTEAFF.

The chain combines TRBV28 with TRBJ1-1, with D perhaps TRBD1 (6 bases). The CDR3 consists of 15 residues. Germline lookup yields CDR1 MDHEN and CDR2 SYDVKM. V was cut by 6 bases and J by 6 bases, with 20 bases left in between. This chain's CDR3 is CASRSSGEGHAEAFF. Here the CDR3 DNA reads TGTGCCAGCAGATCAAGTGGGGAGGGACACGCTGAAGCTTTCTTT.

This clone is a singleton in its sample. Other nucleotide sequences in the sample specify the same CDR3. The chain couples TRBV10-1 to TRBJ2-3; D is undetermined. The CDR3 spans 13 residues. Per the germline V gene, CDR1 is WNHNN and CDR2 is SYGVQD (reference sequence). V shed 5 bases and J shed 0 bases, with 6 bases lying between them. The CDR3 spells CASSSTSTDTQYF. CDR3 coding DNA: TGCGCCAGCAGTAGCACTAGCACAGATACGCAGTATTTT.

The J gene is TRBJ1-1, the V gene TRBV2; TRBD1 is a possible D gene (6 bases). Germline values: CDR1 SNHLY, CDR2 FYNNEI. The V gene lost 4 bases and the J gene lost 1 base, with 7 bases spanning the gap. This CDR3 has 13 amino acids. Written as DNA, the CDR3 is TGTGCCAGCAGTGTACAGGGGAACACTGAAGCTTTCTTT. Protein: CASSVQGNTEAFF.